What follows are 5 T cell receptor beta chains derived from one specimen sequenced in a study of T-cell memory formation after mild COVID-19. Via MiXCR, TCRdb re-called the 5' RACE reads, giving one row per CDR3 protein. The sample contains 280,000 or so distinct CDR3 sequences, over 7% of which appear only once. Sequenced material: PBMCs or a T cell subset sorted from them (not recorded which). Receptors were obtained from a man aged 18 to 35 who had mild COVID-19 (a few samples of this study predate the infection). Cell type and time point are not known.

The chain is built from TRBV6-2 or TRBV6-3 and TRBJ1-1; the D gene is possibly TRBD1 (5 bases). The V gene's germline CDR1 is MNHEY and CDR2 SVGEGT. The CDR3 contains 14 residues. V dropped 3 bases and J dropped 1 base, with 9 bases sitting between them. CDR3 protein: CASSYWGENTEAFF. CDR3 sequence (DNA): TGTGCCAGCAGTTATTGGGGGGAGAACACTGAAGCTTTCTTT.

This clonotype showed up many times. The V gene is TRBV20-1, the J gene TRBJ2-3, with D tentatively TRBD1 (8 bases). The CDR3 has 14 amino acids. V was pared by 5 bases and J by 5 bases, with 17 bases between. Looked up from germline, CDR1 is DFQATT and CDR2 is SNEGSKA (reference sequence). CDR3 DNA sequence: TGCAGTGCTCCATACAGGGGGGGAATAGATACGCAGTATTTT. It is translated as CSAPYRGGIDTQYF.

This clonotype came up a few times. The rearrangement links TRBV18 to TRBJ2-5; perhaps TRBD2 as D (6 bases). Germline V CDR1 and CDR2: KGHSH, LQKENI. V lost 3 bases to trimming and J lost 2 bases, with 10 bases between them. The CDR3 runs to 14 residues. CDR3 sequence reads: CASSPGREQETQYF. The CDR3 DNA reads TGTGCCAGCTCACCCGGACGGGAGCAAGAGACCCAGTACTTC.

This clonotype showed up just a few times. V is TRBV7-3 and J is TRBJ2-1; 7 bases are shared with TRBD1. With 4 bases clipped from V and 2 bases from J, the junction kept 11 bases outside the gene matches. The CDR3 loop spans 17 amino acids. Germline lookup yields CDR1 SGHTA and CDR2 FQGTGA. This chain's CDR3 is CASSSESGTATYNEQFF. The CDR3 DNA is TGTGCCAGCAGCTCTGAATCCGGGACAGCAACCTACAATGAGCAGTTCTTC.

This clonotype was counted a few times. The DNA of the CDR3 is TGCGCCAGCAGCCTGGACAGGCTGGATAATGCAGATACGCAGTATTTT. Translation: CASSLDRLDNADTQYF. This rearrangement joins TRBV5-1 to TRBJ2-3; 7 bases are shared with TRBD1. Germline V CDR1 and CDR2: SGHRS, YFSETQ. The junction had 12 bases not matched to a gene; V was cut back by 4 bases and J by 4 bases. The CDR3 runs 16 residues.